A selection of T cell receptor beta chains follows, all from one sample in a study of control samples from healthy donors and cancer patients. Produced via immunoSEQ multiplex PCR; TCRdb's table is partial and in-frame only. In the table there are 100,000 to 150,000 clones, more than 70% of which are singletons. Sequenced input: blood. The receptors were sampled from a man in his fifties or sixties in good health. The CDR3 runs from the conserved cysteine through the conserved F or W. The order of the fields is D gene, clone size, V gene, CDR3 length, J gene, CDR3 protein, CDR3 DNA. D genes are given only for firm matches. Some rows have no size entry. The others give once, few or many, or a class for an expanded clone.

NA	NA	TRBV5-4	14	TRBJ2-2	CASSGTANTGELFF	TGTGCCAGCAGCGGTACAGCGAACACCGGGGAGCTGTTTTTT
TRBD2	NA	TRBV7-9	16	TRBJ2-5	CASRQGGLAPGETQYF	TGTGCCAGCAGACAGGGGGGACTAGCGCCCGGGGAGACCCAGTACTTC
TRBD2	NA	TRBV9	17	TRBJ2-1	CASSVAGLAATYNEQFF	TGTGCCAGCAGCGTAGCTGGGCTAGCGGCCACTTACAATGAGCAGTTCTTC
NA	NA	TRBV6-5	14	TRBJ1-5	CASSYRMGNQPQHF	TGTGCCAGCAGTTACCGCATGGGCAATCAGCCCCAGCATTTT
TRBD2	NA	TRBV7-8	16	TRBJ2-7	CASSLYRDYKTYEQYF	TGTGCCAGCAGCCTGTACCGGGACTACAAGACCTACGAGCAGTACTTC
TRBD2	NA	TRBV3-1/TRBV3-2	17	TRBJ2-5	CASSPPPTGGTQETQYF	TGTGCCAGCAGCCCCCCCCCAACGGGGGGAACGCAAGAGACCCAGTACTTC
NA	NA	TRBV18	15	TRBJ1-2	CASSPPGTTNYGYTF	TGTGCCAGCTCACCACCCGGGACAACTAACTATGGCTACACCTTC
TRBD1	NA	TRBV4-2	15	TRBJ1-2	CASSQEAGQAYGYTF	TGTGCCAGCAGCCAAGAGGCAGGACAGGCATATGGCTACACCTTC
NA	once	TRBV5-6	13	TRBJ2-7	CASSLRGVYEQYF	TGTGCCAGCAGCCTTAGGGGTGTCTACGAGCAGTACTTC
TRBD1	NA	TRBV7-9	16	TRBJ2-3	CASSLGDRGKTDTQYF	TGTGCCAGCAGCTTAGGGGACAGGGGGAAGACAGATACGCAGTATTTT
NA	NA	TRBV4-1	14	TRBJ2-5	CASSQGGQGETQYF	TGCGCCAGCAGCCAAGGGGGACAAGGAGAGACCCAGTACTTC
TRBD1	NA	TRBV7-9	14	TRBJ2-5	CASSLGQGPETQYF	TGTGCCAGCAGCCTGGGACAGGGACCAGAGACCCAGTACTTC
NA	NA	TRBV28	17	TRBJ1-1	CASSSHSGRRLYTEAFF	TGTGCCAGCAGCTCCCACTCGGGACGGAGGCTTTACACTGAAGCTTTCTTT
TRBD1	NA	TRBV9	14	TRBJ2-3	CASSVEGTADTQYF	TGTGCCAGCAGCGTAGAGGGGACAGCAGATACGCAGTATTTT
NA	NA	TRBV19	13	TRBJ1-2	CAARTETNYGYTF	TGTGCCGCTAGGACAGAAACTAACTATGGCTACACCTTC
TRBD1	NA	TRBV28	15	TRBJ2-7	CASNPAGQGGYEQYF	TGTGCCAGCAACCCCGCCGGACAGGGTGGCTACGAGCAGTACTTC
NA	NA	TRBV3-1/TRBV3-2	15	TRBJ2-1	CASSLRTASYNEQFF	TGTGCCAGCAGCCTACGGACAGCTTCCTACAATGAGCAGTTCTTC
NA	NA	TRBV2	13	TRBJ1-5	CACQDRFVGPQHF	TGTGCCTGTCAAGACAGGTTTGTTGGTCCCCAGCATTTT
NA	NA	TRBV28	14	TRBJ1-2	CASSFRTDRYGYTF	TGTGCCAGCAGTTTTAGGACAGATCGATATGGCTACACCTTC
TRBD2	NA	TRBV29-1	17	TRBJ2-2	CSVAGTSGSIFTGELFF	TGCAGCGTAGCCGGGACTAGCGGCTCGATTTTTACCGGGGAGCTGTTTTTT
TRBD1	few	TRBV27	16	TRBJ1-2	CASSSRLDRGNYGYTF	TGTGCCAGCAGTTCTCGGCTCGACAGGGGAAACTATGGCTACACCTTC
TRBD1	NA	TRBV5-8	18	TRBJ2-6	CASSSGQGVRTGANVLTF	TGTGCCAGCAGCTCGGGACAGGGTGTGAGGACTGGGGCCAACGTCCTGACTTTC
NA	NA	TRBV2	15	TRBJ1-2	CASNPPRGLVYGYTF	TGTGCCAGCAACCCGCCGAGGGGACTAGTCTATGGCTACACCTTC
NA	NA	TRBV13	14	TRBJ2-3	CASSSLGSTDTQYF	TGTGCCAGCAGCTCCCTGGGGAGCACAGATACGCAGTATTTT
TRBD2	NA	TRBV2	17	TRBJ2-2	CASSEASGGQNTGELFF	TGTGCCAGCAGTGAAGCTAGCGGGGGGCAGAACACCGGGGAGCTGTTTTTT
NA	once	TRBV28	13	TRBJ1-2	CASSLQGFGGYTF	TGTGCCAGCAGTTTGCAGGGATTTGGGGGCTACACCTTC
TRBD1	NA	TRBV6-5	15	TRBJ2-3	CASSYGTGFTDTQYF	TGTGCCAGCAGTTACGGGACAGGATTCACAGATACGCAGTATTTT
NA	NA	TRBV2	9	TRBJ2-3	CASGDTQYF	TGTGCCAGCGGAGATACGCAGTATTTT
NA	few	TRBV2	14	TRBJ1-1	CASSLGRWDTEAFF	TGTGCCAGCAGTTTGGGGCGGTGGGACACTGAAGCTTTCTTT
NA	NA	TRBV6-5	14	TRBJ2-6	CASSPRSGANVLTF	TGTGCCAGCAGTCCCCGCTCTGGGGCCAACGTCCTGACTTTC
TRBD1	once	TRBV5-1	14	TRBJ1-1	CASRLGTGNTEAFF	TGCGCCAGCAGATTAGGGACAGGGAACACTGAAGCTTTCTTT
NA	NA	TRBV6-1	15	TRBJ1-6	CASSDQGVGNSPLHF	TGTGCCAGCAGTGACCAGGGAGTGGGTAATTCACCCCTCCACTTT
NA	few	TRBV18	13	TRBJ2-1	CASSPDQGHEQFF	TGTGCCAGCTCACCAGACCAGGGACACGAGCAGTTCTTC
TRBD2	NA	TRBV6-6	15	TRBJ2-3	CASSSSGGAADTQYF	TGTGCCAGCAGCTCTAGCGGGGGGGCCGCAGATACGCAGTATTTT
NA	NA	TRBV10-3	11	TRBJ2-7	CAISETYEQYF	TGTGCCATCAGTGAGACGTACGAGCAGTACTTC
NA	NA	TRBV6-5	13	TRBJ1-2	CASAGVLGYGYTF	TGTGCCAGCGCCGGGGTTCTGGGTTATGGCTACACCTTC
NA	once	TRBV12-5	11	TRBJ2-5	CASGSESTQYF	TGTGCTAGTGGCTCCGAAAGTACCCAGTACTTC